These 20 T cell receptor beta chains came from one sample sequenced in a study of OX40 agonist ivuxolimab in advanced cancers. Repertoires were generated with immunoSEQ multiplex PCR, while TCRdb's copy carries only in-frame clones and drops some. This table has about 50,000 clones, around four fifths appearing once. The specimen comprised CD4+ or CD8+ T cells sorted from blood, sampled in a trial of the OX40 agonist ivuxolimab. The receptors stem from an adult with an advanced solid tumor such as melanoma, head and neck, liver or kidney cancer.

The chain employs TRBV28 and TRBJ1-1, with 7 bases identical to TRBD1. The CDR3 is made up of 13 amino acids. Germline V gene data show CDR1 as MDHEN and CDR2 as SYDVKM. Trimming cost V 5 bases and J 5 bases; bases outside gene matches: 5. The CDR3, as DNA: TGTGCCAGCAGTCGACAGGGAAGGACTGAAGCTTTCTTT. It specifies CASSRQGRTEAFF.

The sample holds one count of this clone. The J gene is TRBJ2-5, the V gene TRBV5-1, with D perhaps matching TRBD1 (5 bases). Trimming pared 4 bases from V and 5 bases from J, leaving 12 bases between. This CDR3 region has 13 residues. The germline V gene has CDR1 SGHRS and CDR2 YFSETQ. For the CDR3, the DNA is TGCGCCAGCAGCCAAGGGGCGCGGGAGACCCAGTACTTC. It encodes CASSQGARETQYF.

The rearrangement links TRBV7-2 to TRBJ2-3; TRBD2 matches at 11 bases. The CDR3 is made up of 16 amino acids. Germline CDR1 and CDR2: SGHTA and FQGNSA. V was clipped by 5 bases and J by 2 bases; unmatched bases: 6. As DNA, the CDR3 is TGTGCCAGCAGCAGATCACTAGCGGGGGACACAGATACGCAGTATTTT. It specifies CASSRSLAGDTDTQYF.

V is TRBV7-2 and J is TRBJ2-1; no definite D call. Trimming stripped 1 base from V and 2 bases from J, with 6 bases between. This CDR3 spans 14 amino acids. Germline V gene data show CDR1 as SGHTA and CDR2 as FQGNSA. This CDR3 reads CASSLGHAYNEQFF. For the CDR3, the DNA is TGTGCCAGCAGCTTAGGCCACGCCTACAATGAGCAGTTCTTC.

The chain carries TRBV6-5 and TRBJ1-6; 12 bases map to TRBD1. Germline V gives CDR1 MNHEY, CDR2 SVGAGI. The V segment lost 2 bases and the J segment 9 bases; nucleotides outside the gene matches: 5. The CDR3 runs 16 residues. DNA of the CDR3: TGTGCCAGCAGTTACCTCCCGGGACAGGGGGCTTCACCCCTCCACTTT. Translation: CASSYLPGQGASPLHF.

The rearrangement uses TRBV10-3 and TRBJ1-1; TRBD1 might be the D (5 bases). The CDR3 consists of 13 residues. The V gene's germline CDR1 is ENHRY and CDR2 SYGVKD. Deletions cut 6 bases from V and 7 bases from J, with 15 bases between. The DNA of the CDR3 is TGTGCCATCAGACGCTCCAGGGAGGGTGAAGCTTTCTTT. Translation: CAIRRSREGEAFF.

This rearrangement joins TRBV30 to TRBJ1-2, with D unresolved. Trimming pared 3 bases from V and 6 bases from J, leaving 11 bases between. The V gene's germline CDR1 is GTSNPN and CDR2 SVGIG (reference sequence). CDR3 length: 12 residues. This chain's CDR3 is CAWRLPGDGYTF. CDR3 nucleotide sequence: TGTGCCTGGAGACTCCCCGGGGATGGCTACACCTTC.

The chain recombines TRBV6-6 with TRBJ1-1, with 9 bases matching TRBD1. The CDR3 runs to 15 residues. The germline V gene has CDR1 MNHNY and CDR2 SVGAGI (reference sequence). V dropped 4 bases and J dropped 5; count of bases not matched to a gene: 8. The CDR3 DNA follows: TGTGCCAGCAGTTCCCACAGGGGGCAGGGAACTGAAGCTTTCTTT. Protein sequence: CASSSHRGQGTEAFF.

Only one count was recorded for this clone. The genes are TRBV28 and TRBJ2-3, with 9 positions matching TRBD2. V lost 6 bases, J lost 1 base, and 5 bases stayed unmatched. The CDR3 sequence is 15 residues long. Looked up from germline, CDR1 is MDHEN and CDR2 is SYDVKM. DNA of the CDR3: TGTGCCAGCAGGAGACTAGCGGCGCGCACAGATACGCAGTATTTT. It is translated as CASRRLAARTDTQYF.

The CDR3 spells CASSPKGGILQETQYF. In nucleotides, the CDR3 is TGCGCCAGCAGCCCCAAGGGGGGTATACTACAAGAGACCCAGTACTTC. This chain uses TRBV4-1 with TRBJ2-5; D possibly uses TRBD1 or TRBD2 (6 bases each). V dropped 4 bases and J dropped 2 bases, with 17 bases sitting between them. Germline-derived CDR1 and CDR2 are MGHRA and YSYEKL. CDR3 length: 16 residues.

The rearrangement joins TRBV7-2 to TRBJ2-4; the D is unclear. CDR3 length equals 15 residues. CDR1 is SGHTA, CDR2 FQGNSA, per germline. V was trimmed by 4 bases and J by 0 bases, leaving 10 bases between them. CDR3 loop: CASSSLGLAKNIQYF. DNA for the CDR3: TGTGCCAGCAGCTCCCTTGGGCTAGCCAAAAACATTCAGTACTTC.

The chain links TRBV4-1 to TRBJ1-2, with 7 bases identical to TRBD1. This CDR3 has 13 amino acids. V was clipped by 4 bases and J by 6 bases; unmatched bases: 5. CDR1 is MGHRA, CDR2 YSYEKL, per germline. In nucleotides, the CDR3 is TGCGCCAGCAGCCCCCAAGGGGGCCATGGCTACACCTTC. This encodes CASSPQGGHGYTF.

The rearrangement links TRBV7-8 to TRBJ2-7, with 9 bases fitting TRBD1. Germline CDR1 is SGHVS and CDR2 is FQNEAQ. V was clipped by 9 bases and J by 4 bases; unmatched bases: 4. CDR3 size: 12 residues. CDR3 DNA sequence: TGTGCCAGTTCGGGACAGGGTTACGAGCAGTACTTC. Translating it yields CASSGQGYEQYF.

This chain connects TRBV9 to TRBJ2-2; D remains unclear. The CDR3 has 16 amino acids. The V end was cut by 2 bases, the J end by 1 base, with 12 bases between. Germline CDR1 reads SGDLS; CDR2 reads YYNGEE. CDR3 amino acids: CASSVRKPLNTGELFF. DNA of the CDR3: TGTGCCAGCAGCGTGCGTAAACCTTTGAACACCGGGGAGCTGTTTTTT.

This sequence joins TRBV29-1 and TRBJ2-5, with 8 bases that match TRBD2. Germline V gene sequence: CDR1 SQVTM, CDR2 ANQGSEA. The V segment lost 6 bases and the J segment 4 bases; nucleotides outside the gene matches: 10. The CDR3 covers 14 residues. The CDR3 DNA follows: TGCAGCGTCTCACCAGACACTAGCGGAGAGACCCAGTACTTC. It codes for CSVSPDTSGETQYF.

This chain joins TRBV5-5 and TRBJ2-7; possibly TRBD1 for D (6 bases). Trimming stripped 1 base from V and 5 bases from J, with 7 bases between. There are 12 residues in the CDR3. The germline CDR1 and CDR2 sequences are SGHKS and YYEKEE (reference sequence). DNA of the CDR3: TGTGCCAGCAGCTTGAACAGGGACGAGCAGTACTTC. Its protein is CASSLNRDEQYF.

With regard to this clone: Other DNA sequences in the sample encode the same CDR3. The chain couples TRBV7-6 to TRBJ2-3; D gene uncertain. CDR1 is SGHVS and CDR2 is FNYEAQ in the germline V gene. The CDR3 loop spans 14 amino acids. V shed 5 bases and J shed 2 bases, with 11 bases lying between them. CDR3 nucleotide sequence: TGTGCCAGCAGCCTTGACTCTTCCACAGATACGCAGTATTTT. It translates to CASSLDSSTDTQYF.

This rearrangement joins TRBV5-1 to TRBJ2-3; 8 bases map to TRBD2. CDR1 and CDR2 (germline): SGHRS, YFSETQ. The CDR3 runs to 15 residues. J gave up 4 bases and V 0 bases, and 4 bases lay outside the gene matches. The CDR3 here is CASSLEGGRPDTQYF. The CDR3 region has the DNA TGCGCCAGCAGCTTGGAGGGCGGGAGGCCAGATACGCAGTATTTT.

V usage is TRBV7-8 and J usage is TRBJ1-1; D is uncertain. There are 13 residues in the CDR3. Trimming removed 8 bases from V and 2 bases from J, with 12 bases in between. Germline CDR1 SGHVS, CDR2 FQNEAQ. The CDR3 here is CASCPRFNTEAFF. CDR3 bases: TGTGCCAGCTGTCCTCGGTTTAACACTGAAGCTTTCTTT.

The chain combines TRBV7-2 with TRBJ2-3, with 12 positions matching TRBD2. Germline V gene sequence: CDR1 SGHTA, CDR2 FQGNSA. The CDR3 extends over 17 amino acids. V dropped 1 base and J dropped 6; count of bases not matched to a gene: 8. Written as DNA, the CDR3 is TGTGCCAGCAGCTTAGGTGCTAGCGGGGGGGCACGGGATACGCAGTATTTT. Its translation: CASSLGASGGARDTQYF.